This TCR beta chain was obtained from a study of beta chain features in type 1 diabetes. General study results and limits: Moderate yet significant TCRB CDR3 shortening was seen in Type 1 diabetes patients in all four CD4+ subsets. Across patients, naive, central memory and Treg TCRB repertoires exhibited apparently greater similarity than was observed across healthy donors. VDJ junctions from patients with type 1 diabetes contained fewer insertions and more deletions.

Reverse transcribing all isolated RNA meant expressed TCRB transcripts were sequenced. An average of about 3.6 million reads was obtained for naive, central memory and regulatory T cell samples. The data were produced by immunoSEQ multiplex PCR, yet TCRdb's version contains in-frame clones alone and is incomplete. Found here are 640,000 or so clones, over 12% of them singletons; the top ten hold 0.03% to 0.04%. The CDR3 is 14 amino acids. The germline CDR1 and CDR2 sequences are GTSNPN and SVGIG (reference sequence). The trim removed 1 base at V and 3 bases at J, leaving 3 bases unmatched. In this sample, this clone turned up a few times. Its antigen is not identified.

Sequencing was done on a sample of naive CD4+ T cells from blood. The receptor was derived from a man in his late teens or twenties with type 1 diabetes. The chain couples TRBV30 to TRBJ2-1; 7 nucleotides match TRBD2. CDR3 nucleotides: TGTGCCTGGAGTGAGGCTAGCGGCTACAATGAGCAGTTCTTC. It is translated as CAWSEASGYNEQFF.